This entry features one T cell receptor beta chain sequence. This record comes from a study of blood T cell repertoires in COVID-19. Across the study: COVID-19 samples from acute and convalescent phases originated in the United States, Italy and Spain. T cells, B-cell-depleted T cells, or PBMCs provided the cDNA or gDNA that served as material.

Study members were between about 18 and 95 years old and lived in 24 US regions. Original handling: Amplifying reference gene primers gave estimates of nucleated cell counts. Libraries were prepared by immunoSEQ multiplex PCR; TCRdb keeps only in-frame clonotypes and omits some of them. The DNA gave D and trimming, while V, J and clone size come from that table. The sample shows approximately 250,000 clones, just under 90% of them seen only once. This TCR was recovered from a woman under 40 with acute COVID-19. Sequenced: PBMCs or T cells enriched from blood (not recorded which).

CDR3 protein: CASGSGGQGETQYF. CDR3 sequence (DNA): TGCGCCAGCGGCTCAGGTGGGCAGGGGGAGACCCAGTACTTC. The chain uses TRBV5-1 and TRBJ2-5; the D gene is possibly TRBD1 (6 bases). Germline lookup yields CDR1 SGHRS and CDR2 YFSETQ. This CDR3 has 14 residues. Between the trimmed V and J ends, which lost 7 bases and 5 bases, there was a span of 18 bases.